The 3 T cell receptor beta chains below all came from one sample that was sequenced in a study of ipilimumab plus nivolumab after autologous stem cell transplantation. Clones were read by immunoSEQ multiplex PCR, and TCRdb kept only the in-frame ones, dropping some. The sample holds fewer than 95,000 clones; 83% are singletons and the top ten take roughly 2%. Material: PBMCs, obtained in a trial of ipilimumab plus nivolumab as post-transplant consolidation. These receptors all stem from a male donor with diffuse large B-cell lymphoma.

Here the CDR3 reads CASSSRDRDPYNEQFF. The CDR3 DNA is TGTGCCAGCAGCTCCCGGGACCGCGATCCGTACAATGAGCAGTTCTTC. The chain carries TRBV5-4 and TRBJ2-1, with D perhaps given as TRBD1 or TRBD2 (5 bases each). Germline CDR1 and CDR2: SGHNT and YYREEE (reference sequence). V shed 3 bases and J shed 4 bases, with 17 bases lying between them. The CDR3 spans 16 residues. The full variable domain, rest sourced from reference TRBV5-4 and TRBJ2-1, is ETGVTQSPTHLIKTRGQQVTLRCSSQSGHNTVSWYQQALGQGPQFIFQYYREEENGRGNFPPRFSGLQFPNYSSELNVNALELDDSALYLCASSSRDRDPYNEQFFGPGTRLTVL.

The chain combines TRBV12-2 with TRBJ2-7; TRBD1 is taken as the D call from the table, unchecked against the DNA. TRBV12-2 is noted as a pseudogene. The CDR3 totals 8 residues. This CDR3 reads CAVQGDRF. The CDR3 DNA follows: TGTGCAGTCCAGGGGGACCGTTTC.

The V and J genes are TRBV19 and TRBJ2-2, with a weak D call TRBD2 (5 bases). In germline, CDR1 is LNHDA, CDR2 SQIVND (reference sequence). The ends were cut back, 4 bases at V and 3 bases at J, with 12 bases in the middle. There are 15 residues in the CDR3. The CDR3 DNA sequence: TGTGCCAGTAGTACGATAGCGTCGGACACCGGGGAGCTGTTTTTT. This codes for CASSTIASDTGELFF. The full variable domain, completed using reference TRBV19 and TRBJ2-2, is DGGITQSPKYLFRKEGQNVTLSCEQNLNHDAMYWYRQDPGQGLRLIYYSQIVNDFQKGDIAEGYSVSREKKESFPLTVTSAQKNPTAFYLCASSTIASDTGELFFGEGSRLTVL.